This T cell receptor (beta chain) was recovered during a study of technical replicates of blood from several donors. Trimming removed 3 bases from V and 4 bases from J; junction bases left unmatched: 17. CDR1 and CDR2 from the germline V gene are MGHRA and YSYEKL. The CDR3 contains 18 residues. Clones were sequenced by immunoSEQ multiplex PCR, and TCRdb holds only the in-frame ones, with some missing. The table records about 89,000 clones, about 94% of them present only once. This receptor was taken from a human donor in good health. The J gene is TRBJ1-1, the V gene TRBV4-1; 7 bases are a match to TRBD1. Sequences were obtained from T cells isolated from PBMCs. CDR3 sequence reads: CASSHQRLAQGLGTEAFF. The CDR3 DNA reads as TGCGCCAGCAGCCATCAAAGGCTGGCACAGGGGCTGGGCACTGAAGCTTTCTTT.